The source of this TCR beta chain is a study of control samples from healthy donors and cancer patients. Trimming removed 1 base from V and 5 bases from J; junction bases left unmatched: 6. Germline V gives CDR1 GTSNPN, CDR2 SVGIG (reference sequence). The CDR3 extends over 15 amino acids. Some clones are missing from TCRdb's copy, which holds only in-frame ones; the method was immunoSEQ multiplex PCR. The profile shows 350,000 to 450,000 clones, about nine tenths of them singletons. Source material: PBMCs. The sequence derives from a man aged 40-49 years with head and neck cancer. The genes are TRBV30 and TRBJ2-7; 12 bases agree with TRBD1. The CDR3 coding sequence is TGTGCCTGGAGTGGAACCGGGACAGGGGGCCACGAGCAGTACTTC. Translation gives CAWSGTGTGGHEQYF.